The 8 T cell receptor beta chains below all came from one sample that was sequenced in a study of Graves' ophthalmopathy and Graves' hyperthyroidism. Beta-chain TCR CDR3 regions were amplified from RNA transcripts. First-round RT-PCR employed HTBI primers, with a second-round multiplex PCR after it. MiXCR was run by TCRdb on the multiplex PCR reads, yielding one entry per CDR3 protein. The sample has about 620,000 distinct CDR3 sequences; 20% to 25% are singletons. The sample was peripheral blood. The receptors were gathered from a young woman with stable Graves' hyperthyroidism. Some clones in this sample may be carry-over from other donors' samples.

This clonotype was detected once. This chain joins TRBV20-1 and TRBJ2-7; TRBD1 aligns across 8 bases. CDR3 length equals 14 residues. Trimming at V came to 3 bases and at J to 4 bases, leaving 8 bases not matched to a gene. Germline V gives CDR1 DFQATT, CDR2 SNEGSKA (reference sequence). CDR3 sequence: CSASSGTGGYEQYF. The CDR3 region has the DNA TGCAGTGCTAGTTCCGGGACAGGCGGGTACGAGCAGTACTTC.

The CDR3 nucleotides are TGCGCCAGCAGTGAGTCGGCAGGGAAGCAGTACTTC. It specifies CASSESAGKQYF. The genes are TRBV10-1 and TRBJ2-7; D is possibly TRBD1 (5 bases). The CDR3 sequence is 12 residues long. Deletions cut 0 bases from V and 8 bases from J, with 8 bases between. CDR1 and CDR2 from the germline V gene are WNHNN and SYGVQD (reference sequence).

The chain joins TRBV19 to TRBJ2-5; D may be TRBD2 (5 bases). Trimming took off 3 bases at V and 3 bases at J, with 14 bases between the two ends. The CDR3 is 15 amino acids. CDR1 is LNHDA, CDR2 SQIVND, per germline (reference sequence). CDR3 sequence (DNA): TGTGCCAGTAGTATCGGGGTGATAGCCGAAGAGACCCAGTACTTC. Its protein is CASSIGVIAEETQYF.

The chain has TRBV30 and TRBJ1-5; D unresolved. V was pared by 2 bases and J by 9 bases, with 11 bases between. The CDR3 length is 12 residues. Germline V gives CDR1 GTSNPN, CDR2 SVGIG (reference sequence). In nucleotides, the CDR3 is TGTGCCTGGAGTTTTGGCCAAGGGCCCCAGCATTTT. Translating gives CAWSFGQGPQHF. Full variable domain (missing parts from reference TRBV30 and TRBJ1-5): SQTIHQWPATLVQPVGSPLSLECTVEGTSNPNLYWYRQAAGRGLQLLFYSVGIGQISSEVPQNLSASRPQDRQFILSSKKLLLSDSGFYLCAWSFGQGPQHFGDGTRLSIL.

The gene calls are TRBV12-3 or TRBV12-4 and TRBJ1-2; no clear D. The CDR3 consists of 14 residues. The V end lost 2 bases, the J end lost 4 bases, and 11 bases lay between the germline ends. The CDR3 nucleotides are TGTGCCAGCAGTTTAAGGGCCGAATTCTATGGCTACACCTTC. It codes for CASSLRAEFYGYTF.

A few counts support this clonotype. This chain uses TRBV6-1 with TRBJ1-1, with TRBD1 identical over 10 bases. Germline V gene lookup returns CDR1 MNHNS and CDR2 SASEGT. Trimming took 4 bases from V and 5 from J; bases not matched to a gene: 4. The CDR3 extends over 14 amino acids. The CDR3 sequence: CASSGQGAQTEAFF. In DNA form, the CDR3 reads TGTGCCAGCAGTGGACAGGGGGCGCAAACTGAAGCTTTCTTT.

This clonotype appeared a few times. The genes are TRBV6-1 and TRBJ2-7, with D possibly being TRBD1 (7 bases). This CDR3 contains 12 residues. From germline, CDR1 is MNHNS and CDR2 SASEGT. Trimming removed 7 bases from V and 3 bases from J, with 10 bases in between. The CDR3: CASTQGGYEQYF. For the CDR3, the DNA is TGTGCCAGCACTCAGGGGGGCTACGAGCAGTACTTC.

In this sample, this clonotype turned up a few times. The chain joins TRBV18 to TRBJ2-7, with 9 bases lining up with TRBD1. CDR1 KGHSH and CDR2 LQKENI come from the germline V gene. This CDR3 is built from 15 residues. V shed 3 bases, J shed 4 bases, and the junction held 7 bases outside the gene matches. The CDR3 DNA follows: TGTGCCAGCTCACCTTGGCGGGACAGGGTATACGAGCAGTACTTC. Translating it yields CASSPWRDRVYEQYF. The full variable domain, in which reference TRBV18 and TRBJ2-7 provide the parts outside the CDR3, is NAGVMQNPRHLVRRRGQEARLRCSPMKGHSHVYWYRQLPEEGLKFMVYLQKENIIDESGMPKERFSAEFPKEGPSILRIQQVVRGDSAAYFCASSPWRDRVYEQYFGPGTRLTVT.